The subject of this entry is one TCR beta chain. CDR3 length equals 15 residues. In Seattle, patients joined the study during active infection and were tracked longitudinally. In the original processing: Scientists estimated how many nucleated cells there were by amplifying reference gene primers. TCRdb keeps only in-frame clones here, not all; method: immunoSEQ multiplex PCR. The DNA gave D and trimming, while V, J and clone size come from that table. The repertoire holds about 170,000 clones, with almost 85% as singletons. This sample is part of a study of blood T cell repertoires in COVID-19. Background on the study: The cDNA or gDNA used as material had been derived from T cells, B-cell-depleted T cells, or PBMCs.

Material for sequencing was peripheral blood. The receptor was derived from a woman of 80 years or more with COVID-19, enrolled during active disease. The gene calls are TRBV21-1 and TRBJ1-6; TRBD1 reflects the table's D call only, with no check against the DNA. TRBV21-1 represents a pseudogene. In DNA form, the CDR3 reads TGTGCCAGCAACCAAAGGCAGGGGGATAATTCACCCCTCCACTTT. Residues: CASNQRQGDNSPLHF.